What follows are 29 T cell receptor beta chains derived from one specimen sequenced in a study of blood T cell repertoires in COVID-19. Repertoires were generated with immunoSEQ multiplex PCR, while TCRdb's copy carries only in-frame clones and drops some. The sample yields 120,000 to 150,000 clones, 82% seen once. Sequenced sample: peripheral blood. Receptors originate from an elderly woman with acute or convalescent COVID-19.

This chain joins TRBV20-1 and TRBJ1-6; perhaps TRBD1 as D (5 bases). Trimming left V 3 bases short and J 2 bases short, with 14 bases between. The CDR3 contains 16 residues. The germline gives CDR1 DFQATT, CDR2 SNEGSKA (reference sequence). In nucleotides, the CDR3 is TGCAGTGCTAGTTTGGGGGGGTTAGCCTATAATTCACCCCTCCACTTT. The encoded protein is CSASLGGLAYNSPLHF.

The CDR3 DNA sequence: TGTGCCAGCTCACTAGCGGGGGGGCGAGATACGCAGTATTTT. Amino acids: CASSLAGGRDTQYF. The rearrangement links TRBV18 to TRBJ2-3; 11 nucleotides line up with TRBD2. Trimming took 4 bases from V and 5 from J; bases not matched to a gene: 2. The CDR3 is 14 residues long. Looked up from germline, CDR1 is KGHSH and CDR2 is LQKENI. Using reference TRBV18 and TRBJ2-3 for the parts outside the CDR3, the full variable domain is NAGVMQNPRHLVRRRGQEARLRCSPMKGHSHVYWYRQLPEEGLKFMVYLQKENIIDESGMPKERFSAEFPKEGPSILRIQQVVRGDSAAYFCASSLAGGRDTQYFGPGTRLTVL.

The chain employs TRBV18 and TRBJ2-3; 7 nucleotides agree with TRBD2. Germline lookup yields CDR1 KGHSH and CDR2 LQKENI. The junction had 3 bases not matched to a gene; V was cut back by 4 bases and J by 2 bases. This CDR3 spans 14 amino acids. The CDR3 region has the DNA TGTGCCAGCTCACTCGGGACTAACACAGATACGCAGTATTTT. It specifies CASSLGTNTDTQYF.

The chain couples TRBV5-4 to TRBJ1-1; 9 positions agree with TRBD1. Looked up from germline, CDR1 is SGHNT and CDR2 is YYREEE (reference sequence). The ends lost 5 bases at V and 10 bases at J; junction bases unmatched: 9. This CDR3 has 13 residues. This chain's CDR3 is CASSLGTGNRAFF. DNA for the CDR3: TGTGCCAGCAGTTTAGGGACAGGGAACCGAGCTTTCTTT.

The rearrangement links TRBV28 to TRBJ2-4; D uncertain. CDR3 length: 15 residues. Germline V gene lookup returns CDR1 MDHEN and CDR2 SYDVKM. V dropped 2 bases and J dropped 0 bases, with 8 bases sitting between them. The CDR3 spells CASSLLARAKNIQYF. The DNA of the CDR3 is TGTGCCAGCAGTTTACTCGCTAGAGCCAAAAACATTCAGTACTTC.

This clone appeared a few times. The chain has TRBV19 and TRBJ1-1; D not certain. The germline V gene encodes CDR1 LNHDA and CDR2 SQIVND (reference sequence). Between the trimmed V and J ends, which lost 11 bases and 0 bases, there was a span of 22 bases. The CDR3 is made up of 16 amino acids. CDR3 in amino acids: CASTRLFARLNTEAFF. Written as DNA, the CDR3 is TGTGCCTCCACCAGGCTATTTGCGAGATTGAACACTGAAGCTTTCTTT.

The chain couples TRBV19 to TRBJ1-5, with 9 bases fitting TRBD1. The CDR3 extends over 13 amino acids. J was trimmed by 4 bases and V by 8 bases; bases with no gene match: 3. The germline CDR1 and CDR2 sequences are LNHDA and SQIVND (reference sequence). The CDR3: CASRDRENQPQHF. CDR3 in DNA: TGTGCCAGTCGGGACAGGGAGAATCAGCCCCAGCATTTT.

This clone appeared a single time. The chain's CDR3 is CASSQGTSGNNEQFF. The CDR3 nucleotides are TGTGCCAGCTCCCAAGGGACTAGCGGGAACAATGAGCAGTTCTTC. The chain joins TRBV18 to TRBJ2-1; TRBD2 aligns across 13 bases. Germline V gene sequence: CDR1 KGHSH, CDR2 LQKENI. After removal of 6 bases from V and 5 bases from J, the junction contained 4 bases not matched to a gene. This CDR3 has 15 residues.

As for this clone: Other DNA sequences within the sample encode an identical CDR3. This chain joins TRBV9 and TRBJ2-5; 10 bases line up with TRBD2. V lost 3 bases and J lost 3; bases outside the gene matches: 2. Germline-derived CDR1 and CDR2 are SGDLS and YYNGEE. The CDR3 runs 14 residues. The CDR3 region is CASSAGLAEETQYF. The CDR3 DNA follows: TGTGCCAGCAGCGCCGGACTAGCGGAAGAGACCCAGTACTTC.

V gene TRBV28 combines with J gene TRBJ2-5; TRBD2 matches at 12 bases. This CDR3 region has 14 residues. Germline V lookup: CDR1 MDHEN, CDR2 SYDVKM. The ends lost 5 bases at V and 14 bases at J; junction bases unmatched: 12. The CDR3 loop is CASSPQRLAGVVYF. The CDR3, as DNA: TGTGCCAGCAGTCCCCAAAGACTAGCGGGGGTTGTATACTTC.

The chain recombines TRBV7-8 with TRBJ2-7; possible D gene TRBD2, 6 bases. The V and J ends lost 7 bases and 4 bases respectively, with 26 bases between them. CDR1 is SGHVS, CDR2 FQNEAQ, per germline. The CDR3 length is 17 residues. Here the CDR3 DNA reads TGTGCCAGCAACACATCCCCCAGGCGGGGTGCTGTTTACGAGCAGTACTTC. Its translation: CASNTSPRRGAVYEQYF.

This clone appeared a few times. The chain joins TRBV4-2 to TRBJ2-1; 7 nucleotides match TRBD2. From germline, CDR1 is LGHNA and CDR2 YNFKEQ. The CDR3 runs to 18 residues. Losses at the gene ends were 0 bases for V and 7 bases for J; bases not matched to a gene: 15. The CDR3 region is CASSQDPTSAGLGNEQFF. The CDR3 DNA reads TGTGCCAGCAGCCAAGACCCCACTAGCGCAGGATTAGGGAATGAGCAGTTCTTC.

In its sample, this clone was seen a few times. CDR3 DNA: TGTGCCAGCAGTTTGAGCGGGGTTGAGACCCAGTACTTC. Translated: CASSLSGVETQYF. The chain couples TRBV28 to TRBJ2-5, with TRBD2 matching 7 bases. CDR1 is MDHEN and CDR2 is SYDVKM in the germline V gene. The CDR3 has 13 amino acids. V lost 3 bases and J lost 5; bases outside the gene matches: 3.

The chain couples TRBV30 to TRBJ1-3; 8 nucleotides line up with TRBD1. Per germline, CDR1 GTSNPN and CDR2 SVGIG (reference sequence). J was trimmed by 3 bases and V by 3 bases; bases with no gene match: 1. The CDR3 spans 13 residues. This CDR3 is CAWRQGVGNTIYF. CDR3 nucleotide sequence: TGTGCCTGGAGACAGGGGGTTGGAAACACCATATATTTT.

With respect to this clone: Germline and junction disagree at one end, which may indicate a read error. The genes are TRBV7-9 and TRBJ2-1; a weak D match, TRBD2 (8 bases). The CDR3 is made up of 14 amino acids. Per the germline V gene, CDR1 is SEHNR and CDR2 is FQNEAQ (reference sequence). The CDR3 region has the DNA TGTGTCAGCAGCTTAGCGGGACAGTACAATGAGCAGTTCTTC. This codes for CVSSLAGQYNEQFF.

The V gene is TRBV2, the J gene TRBJ2-2, with a possible D match to TRBD2 (5 bases). V lost 3 bases, J lost 1 base, and 15 bases lay in between. Germline CDR1 reads SNHLY; CDR2 reads FYNNEI. This CDR3 comprises 17 residues. CDR3 nucleotides: TGTGCCAGCAGTGAGGGAGCGCCCCTGGGGAACACCGGGGAGCTGTTTTTT. Residues: CASSEGAPLGNTGELFF.

This chain links TRBV19 with TRBJ2-6; D not resolved. With 1 base removed from V and 1 base from J, the gap between germline ends came to 2 bases. The CDR3 extends over 14 amino acids. Germline loops: CDR1 LNHDA, CDR2 SQIVND (reference sequence). CDR3 sequence (DNA): TGTGCCAGTAGTATAGCATCTGGGGCCAACGTCCTGACTTTC. Its translation: CASSIASGANVLTF.

The rearrangement joins TRBV2 to TRBJ2-3, with 8 nucleotides matching TRBD1. CDR3 length: 14 residues. The junction had 9 bases not matched to a gene; V was cut back by 8 bases and J by 5 bases. CDR1 is SNHLY and CDR2 is FYNNEI in the germline V gene. The CDR3 loop is CASGLTGAQDTQYF. DNA for the CDR3: TGTGCCAGCGGACTGACAGGGGCACAAGATACGCAGTATTTT.

The chain links TRBV28 to TRBJ1-5; D is ambiguous. Germline V gene data show CDR1 as MDHEN and CDR2 as SYDVKM. CDR3 length equals 16 residues. The V end was cut by 5 bases, the J end by 4 bases, with 18 bases between. CDR3 DNA sequence: TGTGCCAGCAGTCCCCGAGTTGGAGGGTCGAATCAGCCCCAGCATTTT. Protein: CASSPRVGGSNQPQHF.

This chain connects TRBV15 to TRBJ2-3; D is undetermined. CDR1 is LNHNV and CDR2 is YYDKDF in the germline V gene (reference sequence). The CDR3 has 16 amino acids. V lost 1 base and J 5 bases, leaving 16 bases between the germline ends. Here the CDR3 reads CATSRASKLLKDTQYF. The CDR3 bases are TGTGCCACCAGCAGAGCCTCTAAACTCCTAAAAGATACGCAGTATTTT.

The V gene is TRBV2, the J gene TRBJ2-2; perhaps TRBD2 as D (5 bases). The CDR3 runs to 15 residues. In germline, CDR1 is SNHLY, CDR2 FYNNEI. Trimming took 4 bases from V and 5 from J, leaving 14 bases between them. CDR3 bases: TGTGCCAGCAGTGGTCGGGGTTTAGGGACCGGGGAGCTGTTTTTT. Protein: CASSGRGLGTGELFF.

This sequence joins TRBV9 and TRBJ1-5; D gene unclear. The V gene's germline CDR1 is SGDLS and CDR2 YYNGEE. This CDR3 region has 14 residues. V lost 4 bases to trimming and J lost 3 bases, with 11 bases between them. The CDR3 region has the DNA TGTGCCAGCAGCCCAAGAGGTCTCAATCAGCCCCAGCATTTT. Amino acids: CASSPRGLNQPQHF. Supplemented by reference TRBV9 and TRBJ1-5, the full variable domain reads DSGVTQTPKHLITATGQRVTLRCSPRSGDLSVYWYQQSLDQGLQFLIQYYNGEERAKGNILERFSAQQFPDLHSELNLSSLELGDSALYFCASSPRGLNQPQHFGDGTRLSIL.

This clone has only one observation. CDR3 DNA: TGTGCCAGCAGCCGAGCGAGCTCCTATAATTCACCCCTCCACTTT. This codes for CASSRASSYNSPLHF. This sequence joins TRBV28 and TRBJ1-6; D not certain. Trimming took 6 bases from V and 0 from J, leaving 9 bases between them. This CDR3 is built from 15 residues. Germline values: CDR1 MDHEN, CDR2 SYDVKM.

For the CDR3, the DNA is TGCGCCAGCAGCTTGGTACAGGGCGGGAGCTCCTATAATTCACCCCTCCACTTT. It translates to CASSLVQGGSSYNSPLHF. The chain uses TRBV5-1 and TRBJ1-6, with D possibly TRBD1 on 6 matching bases. The V end was cut by 0 bases, the J end by 0 bases, with 13 bases between. The CDR3 is 18 residues long. Germline CDR1 and CDR2: SGHRS and YFSETQ.

The V and J genes are TRBV5-4 and TRBJ1-1, with a possible D match to TRBD1 (5 bases). The germline gives CDR1 SGHNT, CDR2 YYREEE (reference sequence). This CDR3 is 15 amino acids long. Trimming shortened V by 0 bases and J by 1 base, and 10 bases separated the two germline ends. CDR3 DNA sequence: TGTGCCAGCAGCTTGGTGGTGGGGGGGAACACTGAAGCTTTCTTT. It specifies CASSLVVGGNTEAFF.

J is TRBJ2-1 and V is TRBV18, with TRBD1 identical over 10 bases. Germline assignment: CDR1 KGHSH and CDR2 LQKENI. The CDR3 spans 15 residues. With V trimmed by 1 base and J by 5 bases, 2 bases remained unmatched. Here the CDR3 reads CASSPRQGANNEQFF. DNA for the CDR3: TGTGCCAGCTCACCACGACAGGGGGCAAACAATGAGCAGTTCTTC. The full variable domain, its missing parts supplied by reference TRBV18 and TRBJ2-1, is NAGVMQNPRHLVRRRGQEARLRCSPMKGHSHVYWYRQLPEEGLKFMVYLQKENIIDESGMPKERFSAEFPKEGPSILRIQQVVRGDSAAYFCASSPRQGANNEQFFGPGTRLTVL.

The rearrangement joins TRBV19 to TRBJ1-6; D is uncertain. This CDR3 is 15 amino acids long. From germline, CDR1 is LNHDA and CDR2 SQIVND (reference sequence). Trimming cost V 8 bases and J 2 bases, with 13 bases left between them. The DNA for the CDR3 is TGTGCCAGTTCTGTGTCCGGGGCCTATAATTCACCCCTCCACTTT. Its protein product is CASSVSGAYNSPLHF.

The chain has TRBV28 and TRBJ2-1; D remains ambiguous. CDR3 length: 12 amino acids. The ends were cut back, 3 bases at V and 7 bases at J, with 7 bases in the middle. The germline CDR1 and CDR2 sequences are MDHEN and SYDVKM. CDR3 nucleotides: TGTGCCAGCAGTTTCAGCGCGAATGAGCAGTTCTTC. It codes for CASSFSANEQFF.

DNA of the CDR3: TGTGCCAGTAGTTCCGGGTCGGACAGGGGGCTCGGAGAGCAGTACTTC. The encoded protein is CASSSGSDRGLGEQYF. The chain links TRBV19 to TRBJ2-7; 11 positions agree with TRBD1. CDR3 length equals 16 residues. Unmatched junction bases numbered 13, after V lost 5 bases and J lost 7 bases. Germline values: CDR1 LNHDA, CDR2 SQIVND (reference sequence).